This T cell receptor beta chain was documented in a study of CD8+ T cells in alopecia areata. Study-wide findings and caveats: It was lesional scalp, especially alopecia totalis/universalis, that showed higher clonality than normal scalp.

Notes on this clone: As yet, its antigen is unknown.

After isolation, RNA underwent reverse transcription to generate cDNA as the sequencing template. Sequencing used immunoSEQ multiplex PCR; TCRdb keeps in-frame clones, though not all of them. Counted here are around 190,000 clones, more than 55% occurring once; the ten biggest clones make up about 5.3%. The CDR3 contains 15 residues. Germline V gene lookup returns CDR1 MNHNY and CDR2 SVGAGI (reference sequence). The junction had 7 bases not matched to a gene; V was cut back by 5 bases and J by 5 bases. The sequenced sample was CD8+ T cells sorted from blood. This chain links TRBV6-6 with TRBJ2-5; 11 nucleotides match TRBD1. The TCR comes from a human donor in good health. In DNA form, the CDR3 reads TGTGCCAGCAGTCCTTGGACAGGGGGCGCGGAGACCCAGTACTTC. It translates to CASSPWTGGAETQYF.